This T cell receptor beta chain stems from a study of vaccination and CD4 T cells after COVID-19. The V end was cut by 10 bases, the J end by 1 base, with 12 bases between. Germline lookup yields CDR1 SNHLY and CDR2 FYNNEI. This CDR3 has 13 amino acids. Note on this clonotype: What it recognizes is unknown.

Cultured CD4+ T cell DNA was sequenced using the Oncomine TCR Beta short-read assay. MiXCR, run by TCRdb on the PCR reads, gives a single entry per CDR3 protein. The table lists about 15,000 distinct CDR3 sequences, roughly 41% of them singletons. Treatment here: roughly 10-day PBMC culture with coronavirus spike peptide pools or control peptides (ViraFEST assay). The chain combines TRBV2 with TRBJ2-3; D gene uncertain. Sequencing was performed on CD4+ T cells from blood, cultured in vitro, taken before SARS-CoV-2 vaccination. The clonotype was recovered from a human donor who received a COVID-19 vaccine. CDR3 amino acids: CANSGRGTDTQYF. In nucleotides, the CDR3 is TGTGCCAACTCCGGACGGGGCACAGATACGCAGTATTTT. Together with reference TRBV2 and TRBJ2-3, the CDR3 gives the full variable domain: EPEVTQTPSHQVTQMGQEVILRCVPISNHLYFYWYRQILGQKVEFLVSFYNNEISEKSEIFDDQFSVERPDGSNFTLKIRSTKLEDSAMYFCANSGRGTDTQYFGPGTRLTVL.